The 16 T cell receptor beta chains below all came from one sample that was sequenced in a study of cytomegalovirus exposure and HLA in healthy donors. PCR employed 60 Vbeta and 13 Jbeta primers. Libraries were prepared by immunoSEQ multiplex PCR; TCRdb keeps only in-frame clonotypes and omits some of them. The sample shows some 110,000 clones, approximately 79% of them seen only once. Sequenced: PBMCs. The receptors originated from a man aged 50-60 years in good health and CMV-seropositive.

The chain links TRBV27 to TRBJ2-2; D may be TRBD1 (6 bases). Germline V CDR1 and CDR2: MNHEY, SMNVEV (reference sequence). V was clipped by 11 bases and J by 2 bases, with 12 bases between them. There are 13 residues in the CDR3. The chain's CDR3 is CAVGTRNTGELFF. The CDR3 coding sequence is TGTGCCGTCGGGACAAGAAACACCGGGGAGCTGTTTTTT.

The CDR3 region has the DNA TGTGCCAGCAGCCCCCCGACAGGTTCCTACGAGCAGTACTTC. Its protein is CASSPPTGSYEQYF. This chain links TRBV7-6 with TRBJ2-7; maybe TRBD1 (6 bases). Germline lookup yields CDR1 SGHVS and CDR2 FNYEAQ. The germline V and J ends were trimmed by 5 bases and 1 base, with 12 bases remaining between them. The CDR3 totals 14 residues.

This clone was detected a few times. The chain is built from TRBV7-9 and TRBJ2-7, with a weak D call TRBD2 (5 bases). Trimming stripped 4 bases from V and 2 bases from J, with 18 bases between. The germline V gene has CDR1 SEHNR and CDR2 FQNEAQ (reference sequence). This CDR3 contains 16 residues. The CDR3 sequence is CASSSSDQRRPYEQYF. The CDR3 DNA reads TGTGCCAGCAGCTCCTCAGATCAGCGGAGACCCTACGAGCAGTACTTC.

The gene calls are TRBV7-6 and TRBJ2-1; 7 nucleotides match TRBD2. Germline CDR1 reads SGHVS; CDR2 reads FNYEAQ. Unmatched junction bases numbered 8, after V lost 5 bases and J lost 4 bases. This CDR3 has 15 residues. CDR3 coding DNA: TGTGCCAGCAGCACAGGCCACGGGGGGTACAATGAGCAGTTCTTC. Amino acid sequence: CASSTGHGGYNEQFF.

The chain uses TRBV9 and TRBJ2-2; 8 bases are shared with TRBD2. Germline V lookup: CDR1 SGDLS, CDR2 YYNGEE. The V gene end was trimmed by 3 bases and the J gene end by 2 bases; junction bases not matched to a gene: 9. This CDR3 contains 17 residues. CDR3 residues: CASSDEPGGENTGELFF. The CDR3, as DNA: TGTGCCAGCAGCGACGAACCGGGGGGGGAAAACACCGGGGAGCTGTTTTTT.

This chain connects TRBV6-5 to TRBJ1-2; 10 bases are shared with TRBD1. V lost 6 bases and J lost 4; bases outside the gene matches: 8. Germline V lookup: CDR1 MNHEY, CDR2 SVGAGI. This CDR3 spans 15 amino acids. The CDR3 DNA sequence: TGTGCCAGCAGGACTGGGACAGGGGAGTCCTATGGCTACACCTTC. Translated: CASRTGTGESYGYTF.

This clone was observed a handful of times. The chain recombines TRBV5-1 with TRBJ1-2; no firm D call. The CDR3 runs to 15 residues. Trimming pared 0 bases from V and 0 bases from J, leaving 9 bases between. The V gene's germline CDR1 is SGHRS and CDR2 YFSETQ. In DNA, the CDR3 is TGCGCCAGCAGCTTGGATGCACAGACTAACTATGGCTACACCTTC. Protein product: CASSLDAQTNYGYTF.

This rearrangement joins TRBV27 to TRBJ2-1; D is unresolved. CDR1 is MNHEY and CDR2 is SMNVEV in the germline V gene (reference sequence). V was shortened by 6 bases and J by 9 bases, with 12 bases between the two germline ends. The CDR3 is 12 residues long. The chain's CDR3 is CASSTFGGEQFF. CDR3 DNA sequence: TGTGCCAGCAGCACTTTCGGTGGTGAGCAGTTCTTC.

CDR3 coding DNA: TGCGCCAGCAGCCAAATCTTCGGGGGGGCAAATACGCAGTATTTT. Protein: CASSQIFGGANTQYF. This chain connects TRBV4-1 to TRBJ2-3, with 8 bases lining up with TRBD2. The CDR3 sequence is 15 residues long. Trimming took 2 bases from V and 7 from J; bases not matched to a gene: 8. Per germline, CDR1 MGHRA and CDR2 YSYEKL.

The chain links TRBV7-2 to TRBJ2-4; the D gene is possibly TRBD2 (6 bases). CDR3 length: 15 amino acids. Germline loops: CDR1 SGHTA, CDR2 FQGNSA. V was cut by 5 bases and J by 5 bases, with 16 bases left in between. CDR3 DNA sequence: TGTGCCAGCAGCACACAGTGGAGGGGCCAAAACATTCAGTACTTC. Amino acid sequence: CASSTQWRGQNIQYF.

V usage is TRBV27 and J usage is TRBJ1-3, with 7 nucleotides matching TRBD1. The CDR3 spans 15 residues. CDR1 is MNHEY and CDR2 is SMNVEV in the germline V gene (reference sequence). The V and J ends lost 6 bases and 0 bases, in that order; junction bases with no gene match: 5. CDR3 protein: CASRVTGDSGNTIYF. The CDR3 nucleotides read TGTGCCAGCAGGGTAACAGGGGACTCTGGAAACACCATATATTTT.

There are a few counts of this clone. The CDR3 region has the DNA TGTGCCAGCAGTAGGACTAGCGGGCTGTCCTACGAGCAGTACTTC. Translation gives CASSRTSGLSYEQYF. The rearrangement joins TRBV7-2 to TRBJ2-7; TRBD2 agrees at 11 bases. The CDR3 is made up of 15 amino acids. The V gene end was trimmed by 6 bases and the J gene end by 1 base; junction bases not matched to a gene: 5. Germline CDR1 reads SGHTA; CDR2 reads FQGNSA.

The chain is built from TRBV25-1 and TRBJ2-2; TRBD2 matches at 10 bases. The ends lost 4 bases at V and 5 bases at J; junction bases unmatched: 7. Germline V gene data show CDR1 as MGHDK and CDR2 as SYGVNS. CDR3 length: 16 residues. CDR3 sequence reads: CASSGLAGVETGELFF. The CDR3 nucleotides are TGTGCCAGCAGTGGGCTAGCGGGAGTTGAAACCGGGGAGCTGTTTTTT. The full variable domain, in which reference TRBV25-1 and TRBJ2-2 provide the parts outside the CDR3, is EADIYQTPRYLVIGTGKKITLECSQTMGHDKMYWYQQDPGMELHLIHYSYGVNSTEKGDLSSESTVSRIRTEHFPLTLESARPSHTSQYLCASSGLAGVETGELFFGEGSRLTVL.

The V and J genes are TRBV5-4 and TRBJ2-6; perhaps TRBD1 as D (5 bases). Germline V CDR1 and CDR2: SGHNT, YYREEE (reference sequence). Deletions cut 2 bases from V and 0 bases from J, with 6 bases between. The CDR3 spans 15 residues. The CDR3 reads CASSFRDSGANVLTF. CDR3 sequence (DNA): TGTGCCAGCAGCTTCAGGGACTCTGGGGCCAACGTCCTGACTTTC.

The J gene is TRBJ1-4, the V gene TRBV6-1, with a possible D match to TRBD1 (6 bases). Germline CDR1 MNHNS, CDR2 SASEGT. This CDR3 has 15 amino acids. Trimming removed 0 bases at V and 7 bases at J, with 12 bases between. CDR3 bases: TGTGCCAGCAGTGAAGCCCTGGCGGGGGCTGAAAAACTGTTTTTT. Translation: CASSEALAGAEKLFF.

This chain uses TRBV9 with TRBJ1-1; tentative D call: TRBD1 (6 bases). CDR1 is SGDLS, CDR2 YYNGEE, per germline. CDR3 size: 13 residues. Deletions cut 6 bases from V and 3 bases from J, with 12 bases between. The CDR3 protein is CASNNRVDTEAFF. Here the CDR3 DNA reads TGTGCCAGCAACAACAGGGTCGACACTGAAGCTTTCTTT.